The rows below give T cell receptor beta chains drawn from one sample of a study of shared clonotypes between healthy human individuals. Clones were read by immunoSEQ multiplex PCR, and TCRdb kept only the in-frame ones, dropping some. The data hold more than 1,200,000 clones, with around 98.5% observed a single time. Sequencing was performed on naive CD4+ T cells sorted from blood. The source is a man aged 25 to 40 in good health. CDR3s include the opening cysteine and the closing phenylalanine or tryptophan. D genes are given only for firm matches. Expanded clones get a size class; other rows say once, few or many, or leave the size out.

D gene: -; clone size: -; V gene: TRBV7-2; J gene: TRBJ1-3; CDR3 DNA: TGTGCCAGCAGCTTGGGGGTGACAGGAAACACCATATATTTT; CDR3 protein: CASSLGVTGNTIYF
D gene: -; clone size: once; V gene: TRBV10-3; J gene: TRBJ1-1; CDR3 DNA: TGTGCCATCAGTGAGCGCGACGGTAGGAACACTGAAGCTTTCTTT; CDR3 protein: CAISERDGRNTEAFF
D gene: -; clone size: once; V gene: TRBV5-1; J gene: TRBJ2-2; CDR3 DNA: TGCGCCAGCAGCCCATCTTCGAGGGGGGGGCGAAGACGTTATACCCGGGAGCTGTTTTTT; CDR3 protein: CASSPSSRGGRRRYTRELFF
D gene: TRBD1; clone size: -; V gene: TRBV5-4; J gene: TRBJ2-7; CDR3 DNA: TGTGCCAGCAGCTTGTTTAAAGGGACAGGACTATACGAGCAGTACTTC; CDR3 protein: CASSLFKGTGLYEQYF
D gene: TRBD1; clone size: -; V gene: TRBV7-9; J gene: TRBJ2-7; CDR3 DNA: TGTGCCAGCAGCTCCCCGGACAGGGGGGTTTACGAGCAGTACTTC; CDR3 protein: CASSSPDRGVYEQYF
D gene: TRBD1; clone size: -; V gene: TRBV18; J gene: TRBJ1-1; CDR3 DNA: TGTGCCAGCTCACCAGGATCTGACAGGGGAAACACTGAAGCTTTCTTT; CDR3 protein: CASSPGSDRGNTEAFF
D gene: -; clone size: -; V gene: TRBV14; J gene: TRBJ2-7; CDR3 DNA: TGTGCCAGCAGCCAGGTGGGCGAGCAGTACTTC; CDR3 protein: CASSQVGEQYF
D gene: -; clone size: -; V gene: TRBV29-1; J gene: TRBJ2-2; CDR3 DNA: TGCAGCGCGTTGAGGCGGACTAGGGGGTTGGGGGAGCTGTTTTTT; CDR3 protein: CSALRRTRGLGELFF
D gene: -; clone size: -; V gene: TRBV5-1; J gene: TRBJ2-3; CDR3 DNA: TGCGCCAGCAGCGACCGTAGTCACGGCACAGATACGCAGTATTTT; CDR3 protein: CASSDRSHGTDTQYF
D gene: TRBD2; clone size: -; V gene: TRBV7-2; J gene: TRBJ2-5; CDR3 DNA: TGTGCCAGCAGTTCGGACCCCGGGAGGGGGACCCAGTACTTC; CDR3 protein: CASSSDPGRGTQYF
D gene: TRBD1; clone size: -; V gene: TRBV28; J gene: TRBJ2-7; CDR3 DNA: TGTGCCAGCAGTTTGATCCCGACAGGGGGATACGAGCAGTACTTC; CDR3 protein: CASSLIPTGGYEQYF
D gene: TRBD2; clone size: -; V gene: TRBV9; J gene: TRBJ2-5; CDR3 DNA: TGTGCCAGCAGCGTAGATAGCGGGAGGGGAGAGACCCAGTACTTC; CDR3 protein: CASSVDSGRGETQYF
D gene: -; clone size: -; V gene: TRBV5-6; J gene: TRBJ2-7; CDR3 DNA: TGTGCCAGCAGCTGGCTGGGGGCCGAGGGGGGTCACGAGCAGTACTTC; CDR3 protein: CASSWLGAEGGHEQYF
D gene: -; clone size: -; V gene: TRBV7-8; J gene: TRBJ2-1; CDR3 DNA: TGTGCCAGCAGCTGGGAGGATGAGCAGTTCTTC; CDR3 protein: CASSWEDEQFF
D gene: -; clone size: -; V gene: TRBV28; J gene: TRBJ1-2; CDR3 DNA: TGTGCCAGCAGTTTATCTTCAGGCGGTGGCTACACCTTC; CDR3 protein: CASSLSSGGGYTF
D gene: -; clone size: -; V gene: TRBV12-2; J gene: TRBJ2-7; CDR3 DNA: TGTGCAAGTCGCCTATTAGCCGAAGGATTATCAGGGGCCTACGAGCAGTACTTC; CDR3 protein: CASRLLAEGLSGAYEQYF
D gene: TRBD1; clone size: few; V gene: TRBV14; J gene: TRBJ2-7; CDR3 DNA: TGTGCCAGCAGCCAAGCGATCACCGGGACAGGGGCTTACGAGCAGTACTTC; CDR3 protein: CASSQAITGTGAYEQYF
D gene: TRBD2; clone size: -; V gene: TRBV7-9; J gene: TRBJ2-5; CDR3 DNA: TGTGCCAGCAGCTTTCCGGGACTAGCGGGAGTAATCCAAGAGACCCAGTACTTC; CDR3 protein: CASSFPGLAGVIQETQYF
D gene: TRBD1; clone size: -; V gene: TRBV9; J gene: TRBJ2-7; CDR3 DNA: TGTGCCAGCAGCATTGGGACAGGACCTACCTACGAGCAGTACTTC; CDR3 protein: CASSIGTGPTYEQYF
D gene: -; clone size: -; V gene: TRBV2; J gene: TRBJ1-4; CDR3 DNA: TGTGCCAGCAGTGCGGGATATGAAAAACTGTTTTTT; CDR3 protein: CASSAGYEKLFF
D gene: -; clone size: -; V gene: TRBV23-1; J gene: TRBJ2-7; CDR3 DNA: TGCGCCAGCAGTCAACTGGACACCTACGAGCAGTACTTC; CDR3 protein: CASSQLDTYEQYF
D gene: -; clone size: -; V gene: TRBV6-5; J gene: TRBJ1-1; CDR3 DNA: TGTGCCAGCTCCCTAGGGCAGGCGGCGAACACTGAAGCTTTCTTT; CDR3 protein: CASSLGQAANTEAFF
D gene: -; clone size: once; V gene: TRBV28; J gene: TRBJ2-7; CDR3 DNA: TGTGCCAGCAGTTGGCTCCAGGGAACTTCCTACGAGCAGTACTTC; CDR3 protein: CASSWLQGTSYEQYF
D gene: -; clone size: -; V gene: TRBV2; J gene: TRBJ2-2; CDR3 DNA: TGTGCCAGCAGTAAGCGGGCGAACACCGGGGAGCTGTTTTTT; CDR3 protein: CASSKRANTGELFF
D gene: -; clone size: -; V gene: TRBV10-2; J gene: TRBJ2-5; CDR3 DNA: TGCGCCAGCAGCCCCTTGCCTCCGGGGACGGTGGCCCAGTACTTC; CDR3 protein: CASSPLPPGTVAQYF
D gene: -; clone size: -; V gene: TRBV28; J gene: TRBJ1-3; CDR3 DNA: TGTGCCAGCAGTCCCCCGGGCCCATCAACGACAAACACCATATATTTT; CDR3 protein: CASSPPGPSTTNTIYF
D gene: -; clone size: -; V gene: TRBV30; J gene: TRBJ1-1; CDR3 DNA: TGTGCCGGACCTGAAGCTTTCTTT; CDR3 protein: CAGPEAFF
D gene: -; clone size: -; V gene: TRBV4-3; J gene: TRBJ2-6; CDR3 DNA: TGCGCCAGCAGCCAAGTAATCCTAGGCGAGGGGACTGGGGCCAACGTCCTGACTTTC; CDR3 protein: CASSQVILGEGTGANVLTF
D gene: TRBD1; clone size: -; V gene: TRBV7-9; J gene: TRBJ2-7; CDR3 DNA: TGTGCCAGCAGCTTAGTATCCTTCCGGGACAGGGGGTACGAGCAGTACTTC; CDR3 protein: CASSLVSFRDRGYEQYF
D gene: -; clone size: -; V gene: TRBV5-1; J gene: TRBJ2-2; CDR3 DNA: TGCGCCAGCAGCTTGGCGCGACACACCGGGGAGCTGTTTTTT; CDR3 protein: CASSLARHTGELFF
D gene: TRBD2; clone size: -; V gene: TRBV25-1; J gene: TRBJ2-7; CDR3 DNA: TGTGCCAGCAATCTTCCGGGAGGCGAGCAGTACTTC; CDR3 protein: CASNLPGGEQYF
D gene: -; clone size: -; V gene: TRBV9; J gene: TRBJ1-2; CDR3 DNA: TGTGCCAGCAGCGCCGGCCCAGTGAACTATGGCTACACCTTC; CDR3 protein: CASSAGPVNYGYTF
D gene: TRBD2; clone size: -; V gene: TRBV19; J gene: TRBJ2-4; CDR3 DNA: TGTGCCAGCGGGACTAGCCATTATTCTTTAGCCAAAAACATTCAGTACTTC; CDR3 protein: CASGTSHYSLAKNIQYF
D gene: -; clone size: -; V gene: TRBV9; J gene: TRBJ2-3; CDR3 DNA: TGTGCCAGCAGCGTCAACCCCGAATCCACAGATACGCAGTATTTT; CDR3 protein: CASSVNPESTDTQYF